The 16 T cell receptor beta chains presented below share a single source sample, sequenced in a study of identical twins. TCRdb ran MiXCR on the 5' RACE reads and lists one entry per CDR3 protein. The data contain 550,000 to 800,000 distinct CDR3 sequences, under 8.5% of them singletons. This same sample was also part of a study on yellow fever vaccine responses in identical twins.

Material: PBMCs. The receptor source for this set is a woman aged 18-29 years in good health.

In its sample, this clonotype was seen many times. The chain couples TRBV7-9 to TRBJ2-5; 12 bases align to TRBD2. Germline V gives CDR1 SEHNR, CDR2 FQNEAQ (reference sequence). The J segment lost 2 bases and the V segment lost 4 bases, leaving 5 bases of the junction unmatched. This CDR3 contains 16 residues. This CDR3 is CASSWTSGDRQETQYF. The CDR3 region has the DNA TGTGCCAGCAGCTGGACTAGCGGGGACCGGCAAGAGACCCAGTACTTC.

This clonotype was seen a few times. The gene calls are TRBV15 and TRBJ1-1; D not resolved. The CDR3 spans 18 residues. Germline lookup yields CDR1 LNHNV and CDR2 YYDKDF (reference sequence). V was cut by 1 base and J by 1 base, with 19 bases left in between. The CDR3 region is CATSRAWGLQLTNTEAFF. CDR3 bases: TGTGCCACCAGCAGAGCCTGGGGTCTTCAGTTGACGAACACTGAAGCTTTCTTT.

This clonotype showed up many times. The CDR3 loop is CASEVSINTEAFF. The CDR3 DNA reads as TGTGCCAGCGAGGTCAGTATAAACACTGAAGCTTTCTTT. The rearrangement uses TRBV12-3 or TRBV12-4 and TRBJ1-1, with no clear D. V was pared by 8 bases and J by 2 bases, with 12 bases between. The CDR3 contains 13 residues.

The gene calls are TRBV21-1 and TRBJ2-1; TRBD1, the table's D call, lacks a check against the DNA. TRBV21-1 is a listed pseudogene. CDR3 size: 15 residues. The CDR3 bases are TGTGCCAGCAGCATCAGGGGGCTTGGCTACAATGAGCAGTTCTTC. This sequence encodes CASSIRGLGYNEQFF.

The rearrangement uses TRBV29-1 and TRBJ2-1, with 10 bases identical to TRBD2. The germline V gene has CDR1 SQVTM and CDR2 ANQGSEA. The CDR3 covers 18 residues. Trimming at V came to 0 bases and at J to 0 bases, leaving 8 bases not matched to a gene. The CDR3 DNA is TGCAGCGTTGAAGATCCGCTACTAGCGGGAAGCTCCTACAATGAGCAGTTCTTC. Residues: CSVEDPLLAGSSYNEQFF.

In its sample, this clonotype was seen a few times. The V gene is TRBV6-1, the J gene TRBJ2-2; D is undetermined. In germline, CDR1 is MNHNS, CDR2 SASEGT. The CDR3 runs 12 residues. With 7 bases removed from V and 4 bases from J, the gap between germline ends came to 7 bases. As DNA, the CDR3 is TGTGCCAGCATATGGGTCACCGGGGAGCTGTTTTTT. Translating gives CASIWVTGELFF.

This clonotype was counted ten times or more. The chain carries TRBV5-5 and TRBJ2-7, with TRBD2 as a possible D gene (6 bases). Germline CDR1 SGHKS, CDR2 YYEKEE (reference sequence). The CDR3 contains 16 residues. Trimming took 0 bases from V and 0 from J, leaving 13 bases between them. CDR3 sequence (DNA): TGTGCCAGCAGCTTGGGGTCGGGAGTTAGCTCCTACGAGCAGTACGTC. The encoded protein is CASSLGSGVSSYEQYV.

In its sample, this clonotype was seen many times. V is TRBV5-1 and J is TRBJ2-1, with TRBD2 matching 8 bases. The CDR3 is 15 residues long. J gave up 7 bases and V 0 bases, and 6 bases lay outside the gene matches. From germline, CDR1 is SGHRS and CDR2 YFSETQ. The CDR3 loop reads CASSLVGGGSNEQFF. The CDR3 DNA reads as TGCGCCAGCAGCTTGGTTGGCGGGGGGAGTAATGAGCAGTTCTTC. Full variable domain (remainder filled in from reference TRBV5-1 and TRBJ2-1): KAGVTQTPRYLIKTRGQQVTLSCSPISGHRSVSWYQQTPGQGLQFLFEYFSETQRNKGNFPGRFSGRQFSNSRSEMNVSTLELGDSALYLCASSLVGGGSNEQFFGPGTRLTVL.

The chain has TRBV12-3 or TRBV12-4 and TRBJ2-3; TRBD2 aligns across 14 bases. CDR3 length: 17 residues. The CDR3 sequence is CTRSLKVGTSGGDTQYF. The CDR3 DNA reads TGTACCCGCAGTTTAAAAGTTGGGACTAGCGGGGGCGATACGCAGTATTTT.

J is TRBJ2-5 and V is TRBV6-1, with TRBD1 identical over 8 bases. CDR3 length: 16 amino acids. The germline CDR1 and CDR2 sequences are MNHNS and SASEGT. V gave up 7 bases and J gave up 3 bases; unmatched junction bases: 13. In DNA, the CDR3 is TGTGCCAGCACCAAATACCCGGGACAGGCAAAAGAGACCCAGTACTTC. As protein: CASTKYPGQAKETQYF.

At least ten counts were recorded for this clonotype. This rearrangement joins TRBV2 to TRBJ1-1, with D perhaps TRBD1 (6 bases). The CDR3 is 13 amino acids. Trimming removed 6 bases at V and 1 base at J, with 9 bases between. CDR1 and CDR2 (germline): SNHLY, FYNNEI. The CDR3 DNA sequence: TGTGCCAGCAGGATGGGACAGAACACTGAAGCTTTCTTT. Its protein is CASRMGQNTEAFF.

This clonotype was seen repeatedly, ten times or more. V and J are TRBV7-9 and TRBJ2-1; 11 nucleotides align to TRBD2. The V and J ends lost 3 bases and 1 base, in that order; junction bases with no gene match: 2. The CDR3 has 16 amino acids. Germline CDR1 and CDR2: SEHNR and FQNEAQ (reference sequence). This CDR3 reads CASSLGLAESYNEQFF. CDR3 nucleotides: TGTGCCAGCAGCTTGGGACTAGCGGAGTCCTACAATGAGCAGTTCTTC.

This rearrangement joins TRBV5-5 to TRBJ2-1, with D possibly being TRBD2 (6 bases). Germline CDR1 is SGHKS and CDR2 is YYEKEE (reference sequence). Trimming removed 4 bases from V and 7 bases from J, with 18 bases in between. The CDR3 is 15 amino acids. CDR3 coding DNA: TGTGCCAGCAGCGGGCCGGCAGGCGCGGGGAATGAGCAGTTCTTC. Protein: CASSGPAGAGNEQFF.

Turning to this clonotype: This may arise from a read error, as a much more abundant clone is one base away. The genes are TRBV12-3 or TRBV12-4 and TRBJ2-1, with TRBD1 identical over 7 bases. Trimming removed 1 base from V and 4 bases from J; junction bases left unmatched: 7. CDR3 length: 16 amino acids. CDR3 sequence reads: CASSLGGTVKYNEQFF. CDR3 nucleotides: TGTGCCAGCAGTTTAGGTGGGACAGTAAAGTACAATGAGCAGTTCTTC.

The V and J genes are TRBV5-1 and TRBJ2-1; D not resolved. Per the germline V gene, CDR1 is SGHRS and CDR2 is YFSETQ. Trimming stripped 7 bases from V and 3 bases from J, with 11 bases between. The CDR3 has 13 amino acids. In DNA form, the CDR3 reads TGCGCCAGCCCAGACCGTGACTACAATGAGCAGTTCTTC. Its translation: CASPDRDYNEQFF.

Only a few counts were recorded for this clonotype. The chain recombines TRBV20-1 with TRBJ1-1; 10 positions agree with TRBD1. Germline V gene lookup returns CDR1 DFQATT and CDR2 SNEGSKA (reference sequence). This CDR3 region has 16 residues. The CDR3, as DNA: TGCAGGGGCACTCCGGGACAGGGGCCGGGAACTAATGAAGCTTTCTTT. Its translation: CRGTPGQGPGTNEAFF.